The 32 T cell receptor beta chains given below trace back to one sample, sequenced in a study of T cell responses to AZD1222 COVID-19 vaccine. Profiled with immunoSEQ multiplex PCR; TCRdb holds only in-frame clones, not every one. The repertoire includes under 200,000 clones, approximately 90% of them detected once, and roughly a quarter sits in the top ten. The material was peripheral blood, obtained 28 days after the second AZD1222 dose. The origin of the receptors is an adult who received the AZD1222 COVID-19 vaccine.

The genes are TRBV7-9 and TRBJ2-4; D is ambiguous. In germline, CDR1 is SEHNR, CDR2 FQNEAQ (reference sequence). V shed 1 base and J shed 8 bases, with 12 bases lying between them. This CDR3 is built from 14 residues. The CDR3 is CASSLVRTADIQYF. The CDR3 coding sequence is TGTGCCAGCAGCTTAGTAAGGACGGCCGACATTCAGTACTTC. The complete variable domain, with remaining parts taken from reference TRBV7-9 and TRBJ2-4, reads DTGVSQNPRHKITKRGQNVTFRCDPISEHNRLYWYRQTLGQGPEFLTYFQNEAQLEKSRLLSDRFSAERPKGSFSTLEIQRTEQGDSAMYLCASSLVRTADIQYFGAGTRLSVL.

The V and J genes are TRBV10-3 and TRBJ2-1, with TRBD1 identical over 8 bases. The ends lost 5 bases at V and 9 bases at J; junction bases unmatched: 12. Germline lookup yields CDR1 ENHRY and CDR2 SYGVKD. The CDR3 is made up of 15 amino acids. The CDR3 DNA is TGTGCCATCAGTATGACAGGGGATAGTGGGGCTGAGCAGTTCTTC. As protein: CAISMTGDSGAEQFF.

The chain joins TRBV5-5 to TRBJ1-5; D is unclear. This CDR3 is built from 13 residues. The germline gives CDR1 SGHKS, CDR2 YYEKEE (reference sequence). V gave up 0 bases and J gave up 3 bases, with 4 bases separating them. The CDR3 spells CASSLEDNQPQHF. The DNA of the CDR3 is TGTGCCAGCAGCTTGGAGGACAATCAGCCCCAGCATTTT.

The rearrangement joins TRBV19 to TRBJ2-3; D could derive from TRBD1 or TRBD2 (5 bases each). The germline V gene encodes CDR1 LNHDA and CDR2 SQIVND (reference sequence). This CDR3 is 12 amino acids long. Trimming shortened V by 11 bases and J by 6 bases, and 15 bases separated the two germline ends. CDR3: CAATGARDTQYF. The CDR3 bases are TGTGCCGCTACCGGGGCCAGGGATACGCAGTATTTT.

This sequence joins TRBV5-1 and TRBJ2-3; 9 positions match TRBD2. The germline CDR1 and CDR2 sequences are SGHRS and YFSETQ. The junction had 5 bases not matched to a gene; V was cut back by 4 bases and J by 5 bases. CDR3 length: 14 residues. As DNA, the CDR3 is TGCGCCAGCAGCATAGCGGGAGAGGGAGATACGCAGTATTTT. Translating gives CASSIAGEGDTQYF.

The V gene is TRBV20-1, the J gene TRBJ2-7; no reliable D call. Trimming removed 3 bases at V and 6 bases at J, with 9 bases between. The CDR3 runs 11 residues. Germline values: CDR1 DFQATT, CDR2 SNEGSKA (reference sequence). Written as DNA, the CDR3 is TGCAGTGCTAGGTGGGCCTCCGAGCAGTACTTC. This codes for CSARWASEQYF.

The V call is TRBV27, the J call TRBJ2-7, with 7 bases aligning to TRBD2. The length of the CDR3 is 15 residues. Looked up from germline, CDR1 is MNHEY and CDR2 is SMNVEV (reference sequence). The J segment lost 3 bases and the V segment lost 5 bases, leaving 10 bases of the junction unmatched. The chain's CDR3 is CASSGGGSGLYEQYF. CDR3 coding DNA: TGTGCCAGCAGTGGGGGGGGTAGCGGGCTCTACGAGCAGTACTTC.

The J gene is TRBJ1-6, the V gene TRBV5-4, with a weak D call TRBD1 (5 bases). Germline CDR1 and CDR2: SGHNT and YYREEE (reference sequence). Deletions cut 0 bases from V and 10 bases from J, with 11 bases between. The CDR3 sequence is 14 residues long. The CDR3 region has the DNA TGTGCCAGCAGCTTGGCGCAGGGTAACTCACCCCTCCACTTT. It codes for CASSLAQGNSPLHF.

The chain combines TRBV5-1 with TRBJ2-7, with 8 bases aligning to TRBD2. CDR1 is SGHRS and CDR2 is YFSETQ in the germline V gene. This CDR3 region has 17 residues. The V and J ends lost 0 bases and 0 bases, in that order; junction bases with no gene match: 8. In nucleotides, the CDR3 is TGCGCCAGCAGCTTGGCCGCTAGCGGGCTGGGCTCCTACGAGCAGTACTTC. Protein product: CASSLAASGLGSYEQYF. Combining the CDR3 with reference TRBV5-1 and TRBJ2-7 gives the whole variable domain KAGVTQTPRYLIKTRGQQVTLSCSPISGHRSVSWYQQTPGQGLQFLFEYFSETQRNKGNFPGRFSGRQFSNSRSEMNVSTLELGDSALYLCASSLAASGLGSYEQYFGPGTRLTVT.

The chain carries TRBV3-1 (or the pseudogene TRBV3-2) and TRBJ2-3; D not certain. The CDR3 extends over 16 amino acids. The V gene's germline CDR1 is LGHDT and CDR2 YNNKEL (reference sequence). V lost 4 bases to trimming and J lost 4 bases, with 18 bases between them. The CDR3 DNA reads TGTGCCAGCAGCCCCCTTTCGGAACTTGGGTCAGATACGCAGTATTTT. It specifies CASSPLSELGSDTQYF.

V gene TRBV9 combines with J gene TRBJ2-7; D ambiguous. V lost 2 bases to trimming and J lost 1 base, with 10 bases between them. Germline V CDR1 and CDR2: SGDLS, YYNGEE. The CDR3 has 14 residues. For the CDR3, the DNA is TGTGCCAGCAGCGTGTCCCTTCAATCCTACGAGCAGTACTTC. Translated: CASSVSLQSYEQYF.

This clone was picked up many times. V and J are TRBV3-1 (or the pseudogene TRBV3-2) and TRBJ1-1; D remains ambiguous. CDR1 and CDR2 (germline): LGHDT, YNNKEL (reference sequence). The CDR3 covers 15 residues. V was pared by 0 bases and J by 0 bases, with 8 bases between. The CDR3 region has the DNA TGTGCCAGCAGCCAAGATGACCTTCTGAACACTGAAGCTTTCTTT. This gives the protein CASSQDDLLNTEAFF.

The chain employs TRBV6-5 and TRBJ1-1; 8 positions match TRBD1. This CDR3 region has 14 residues. Trimming removed 3 bases from V and 3 bases from J; junction bases left unmatched: 3. Germline CDR1 and CDR2: MNHEY and SVGAGI. The DNA of the CDR3 is TGTGCCAGCAGTTATCACAGGGGGGACACTGAAGCTTTCTTT. It is translated as CASSYHRGDTEAFF.

As DNA, the CDR3 is TGTGCCAGCAGTTTATACGACAGCACAGATACGCAGTATTTT. Translated: CASSLYDSTDTQYF. The chain recombines TRBV27 with TRBJ2-3; the D is unclear. CDR1 and CDR2 (germline): MNHEY, SMNVEV (reference sequence). Trimming removed 1 base at V and 0 bases at J, with 5 bases between. The CDR3 spans 14 residues.

The V gene is TRBV2, the J gene TRBJ1-5, with D perhaps TRBD1 (5 bases). The CDR3 runs to 16 residues. The V gene's germline CDR1 is SNHLY and CDR2 FYNNEI. Deletions cut 7 bases from V and 2 bases from J, with 18 bases between. The CDR3 reads CASTRAGEGGNQPQHF. DNA for the CDR3: TGTGCCAGCACCCGAGCGGGGGAAGGGGGCAATCAGCCCCAGCATTTT.

This sequence joins TRBV19 and TRBJ2-1; 9 nucleotides match TRBD1. With 5 bases clipped from V and 7 bases from J, the junction kept 6 bases outside the gene matches. Germline assignment: CDR1 LNHDA and CDR2 SQIVND (reference sequence). CDR3 length: 14 amino acids. The CDR3 protein is CASSSDRGENEQFF. CDR3 sequence (DNA): TGTGCCAGTAGTTCGGACAGGGGTGAGAATGAGCAGTTCTTC.

Remarks on this clone: Additional DNA sequences in this sample encode the identical CDR3. The chain links TRBV29-1 to TRBJ2-2; 13 bases agree with TRBD2. V shed 7 bases and J 6 bases; nucleotides not matched to a gene: 5. Germline CDR1 and CDR2: SQVTM and ANQGSEA. The CDR3 loop spans 14 amino acids. The DNA of the CDR3 is TGCAGCGGACGACTAGCGGGAGGAGCCGGGGAGCTGTTTTTT. As protein: CSGRLAGGAGELFF.

This chain links TRBV6-2 or TRBV6-3 with TRBJ2-3; the match to TRBD2 covers 15 bases. Germline V gene lookup returns CDR1 MNHEY and CDR2 SVGEGT. This CDR3 is built from 19 residues. V shed 0 bases, J shed 3 bases, and the junction held 7 bases outside the gene matches. DNA of the CDR3: TGTGCCAGCAGTTACTCCTGGACTAGCGGGAGGGCCGTGACAGATACGCAGTATTTT. Its protein product is CASSYSWTSGRAVTDTQYF.

The V and J genes are TRBV7-3 and TRBJ2-1; TRBD2 aligns across 14 bases. With 4 bases clipped from V and 4 bases from J, the junction kept 3 bases outside the gene matches. This CDR3 is built from 16 residues. Germline lookup yields CDR1 SGHTA and CDR2 FQGTGA. The CDR3 DNA is TGTGCCAGCAGCTCGGGACTAGCGGGAGCGTACAATGAGCAGTTCTTC. Protein product: CASSSGLAGAYNEQFF.

V gene TRBV19 combines with J gene TRBJ2-3; D gene unclear. Looked up from germline, CDR1 is LNHDA and CDR2 is SQIVND (reference sequence). This CDR3 is built from 13 residues. Trimming cost V 9 bases and J 1 base, with 11 bases left between them. This chain's CDR3 is CARPDRGTDTQYF. CDR3 sequence (DNA): TGTGCCAGGCCTGATAGGGGCACAGATACGCAGTATTTT.

V and J are TRBV7-2 and TRBJ2-7, with D hard to call. Trimming took off 5 bases at V and 0 bases at J, with 11 bases between the two ends. The germline gives CDR1 SGHTA, CDR2 FQGNSA. There are 14 residues in the CDR3. The CDR3 is CASSPWASSYEQYF. In nucleotides, the CDR3 is TGTGCCAGCAGCCCCTGGGCGTCCTCCTACGAGCAGTACTTC.

This sequence joins TRBV15 and TRBJ1-1; possible D gene TRBD1, 6 bases. CDR3 length: 16 amino acids. The V gene's germline CDR1 is LNHNV and CDR2 YYDKDF (reference sequence). V lost 2 bases, J lost 6 bases, and 19 bases lay in between. CDR3 DNA sequence: TGTGCCACCAGCAGAAGGACAGTTTCAGGGACTCCTGAAGCTTTCTTT. Its protein is CATSRRTVSGTPEAFF. The full variable domain, in which reference TRBV15 and TRBJ1-1 provide the parts outside the CDR3, is DAMVIQNPRYQVTQFGKPVTLSCSQTLNHNVMYWYQQKSSQAPKLLFHYYDKDFNNEADTPDNFQSRRPNTSFCFLDIRSPGLGDTAMYLCATSRRTVSGTPEAFFGQGTRLTVV.

V and J are TRBV7-8 and TRBJ2-4; D possibly corresponds to TRBD1 (5 bases). V was shortened by 5 bases and J by 8 bases, with 19 bases between the two germline ends. The CDR3 has 15 residues. The germline gives CDR1 SGHVS, CDR2 FQNEAQ. The DNA of the CDR3 is TGTGCCAGCAGCCCCGTGATTTGGGCCAGGGACATTCAGTACTTC. This translates into CASSPVIWARDIQYF. Combining the CDR3 with reference TRBV7-8 and TRBJ2-4 gives the whole variable domain GAGVSQSPRYKVAKRGQDVALRCDPISGHVSLFWYQQALGQGPEFLTYFQNEAQLDKSGLPSDRFFAERPEGSVSTLKIQRTQQEDSAVYLCASSPVIWARDIQYFGAGTRLSVL.

This chain uses TRBV13 with TRBJ2-2; D unclear. Trimming shortened V by 0 bases and J by 2 bases, and 4 bases separated the two germline ends. This CDR3 spans 14 amino acids. Germline-derived CDR1 and CDR2 are PRHDT and FYEKMQ (reference sequence). The DNA for the CDR3 is TGTGCCAGCAGCTTAGGGCGAAACACCGGGGAGCTGTTTTTT. This translates into CASSLGRNTGELFF. The full variable domain, completed using reference TRBV13 and TRBJ2-2, is AAGVIQSPRHLIKEKRETATLKCYPIPRHDTVYWYQQGPGQDPQFLISFYEKMQSDKGSIPDRFSAQQFSDYHSELNMSSLELGDSALYFCASSLGRNTGELFFGEGSRLTVL.

The V and J genes are TRBV5-6 and TRBJ1-1; D remains unclear. The germline CDR1 and CDR2 sequences are SGHDT and YYEEEE. The CDR3 totals 14 residues. With 3 bases removed from V and 1 base from J, the gap between germline ends came to 10 bases. CDR3 sequence: CASSSLVGNTEAFF. In nucleotides, the CDR3 is TGTGCCAGCAGCTCCCTAGTAGGGAACACTGAAGCTTTCTTT.

Turning to this clone: At one end the junction does not follow the germline gene, possibly because of a read error. The V and J genes are TRBV15 and TRBJ1-2; D is ambiguous. CDR1 is LNHNV, CDR2 YYDKDF, per germline (reference sequence). The CDR3 has 16 amino acids. CDR3 sequence: CATSRDPRALNYGYTF. CDR3 DNA sequence: TGTGCCACTAGCAGAGATCCAAGGGCCCTTAACTATGGCTACACCTTC.

CDR3 bases: TGTGCCAGCAGCCTTTCCCTGGCCCGGGATGATGGCTACACCTTC. This sequence encodes CASSLSLARDDGYTF. This chain joins TRBV7-9 and TRBJ1-2, with unresolved D. In germline, CDR1 is SEHNR, CDR2 FQNEAQ (reference sequence). The CDR3 is made up of 15 amino acids. Trimming removed 5 bases at V and 6 bases at J, with 19 bases between.

In the case of this clone: The junction departs from germline at one end; a sequencing error may be responsible. The gene calls are TRBV7-7 and TRBJ2-1; D is unclear. The germline V gene encodes CDR1 SSHAT and CDR2 FNYEAQ (reference sequence). The CDR3 runs to 13 residues. The CDR3 region has the DNA TGTGCTAGCAGCTTGAGAGTCGGTGATGAGCAGTTCTTC. It translates to CASSLRVGDEQFF.

Here the CDR3 DNA reads TGTGCCAGCAGCCTCAATCAGGGTCAGCCCCAGCATTTT. Residues: CASSLNQGQPQHF. The chain combines TRBV11-2 with TRBJ1-5; D might be TRBD1 (5 bases). The CDR3 length is 13 residues. V was trimmed by 5 bases and J by 6 bases, leaving 11 bases between them. The germline V gene has CDR1 SGHAT and CDR2 FQNNGV.

V gene TRBV6-2 or TRBV6-3 combines with J gene TRBJ1-5; D unresolved. Germline CDR1 and CDR2: MNHEY and SVGEGT. CDR3 length equals 14 residues. V lost 5 bases and J 7 bases, leaving 15 bases between the germline ends. The CDR3 spells CASSQSIGRQPQHF. Written as DNA, the CDR3 is TGTGCCAGCAGTCAGTCTATCGGGAGACAGCCCCAGCATTTT.

This chain uses TRBV7-3 with TRBJ2-1; TRBD2 matches at 7 bases. Losses at the gene ends were 3 bases for V and 4 bases for J; bases not matched to a gene: 6. Per germline, CDR1 SGHTA and CDR2 FQGTGA. The CDR3 sequence is 15 residues long. The CDR3 nucleotides read TGTGCCAGCAGCTTGGGCGGGAGTCTGTACAATGAGCAGTTCTTC. This translates into CASSLGGSLYNEQFF.

The V call is TRBV6-5, the J call TRBJ2-3, with 10 bases aligning to TRBD2. Losses at the gene ends were 6 bases for V and 5 bases for J; bases not matched to a gene: 2. There are 13 residues in the CDR3. From germline, CDR1 is MNHEY and CDR2 SVGAGI. The CDR3, as DNA: TGTGCCAGCAGGACTAGCGGGCAAGATACGCAGTATTTT. This translates into CASRTSGQDTQYF.